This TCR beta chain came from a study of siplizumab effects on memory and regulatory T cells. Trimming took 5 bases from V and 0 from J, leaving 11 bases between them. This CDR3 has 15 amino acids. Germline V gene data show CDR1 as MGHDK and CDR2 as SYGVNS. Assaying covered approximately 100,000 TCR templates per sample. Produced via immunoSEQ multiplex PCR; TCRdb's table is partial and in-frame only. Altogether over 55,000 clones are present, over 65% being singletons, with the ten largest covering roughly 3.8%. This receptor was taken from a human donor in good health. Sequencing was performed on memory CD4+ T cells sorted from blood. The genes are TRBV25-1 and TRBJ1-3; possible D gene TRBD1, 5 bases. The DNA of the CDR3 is TGTGCCAGCAGTTTATCAGGGCACTCTGGAAACACCATATATTTT. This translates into CASSLSGHSGNTIYF.